The 9 T cell receptor beta chains given below trace back to one sample, sequenced in a study of human T cells and chemical hapten exposure. From the RACE reads, TCRdb called clonotypes with MiXCR, one entry per CDR3 protein. The profile shows some 360,000 distinct CDR3 sequences, 4.5% to 6% of them singletons. Time point reported: pre-sensitization, week 0. The sample's treatment: therapeutic diphenylcyclopropenone sensitization with weekly scalp DPC. The sequenced sample was whole blood, obtained in connection with sensitization to the hapten diphenylcyclopropenone (DPC). Receptor source: a woman aged 50 to 60 with alopecia areata. Some clones in this sample may be carry-over from other donors' samples.

J is TRBJ1-5 and V is TRBV30; maybe TRBD1 (5 bases). The germline CDR1 and CDR2 sequences are GTSNPN and SVGIG (reference sequence). V shed 0 bases and J shed 2 bases, with 11 bases lying between them. The CDR3 runs to 15 residues. CDR3 coding DNA: TGTGCCTGGAGTGTCGAGGGGTACGGCAATCAGCCCCAGCATTTT. Translating gives CAWSVEGYGNQPQHF.

This clonotype turned up a few times. This chain joins TRBV29-1 and TRBJ1-1; D is unresolved. V was cut by 6 bases and J by 2 bases, with 10 bases left in between. Germline values: CDR1 SQVTM, CDR2 ANQGSEA. The CDR3 totals 12 residues. The CDR3 DNA reads as TGCAGCGTCCACACACCTAACACTGAAGCTTTCTTT. Amino acids: CSVHTPNTEAFF. The complete variable domain, with remaining parts taken from reference TRBV29-1 and TRBJ1-1, reads SAVISQKPSRDICQRGTSLTIQCQVDSQVTMMFWYRQQPGQSLTLIATANQGSEATYESGFVIDKFPISRPNLTFSTLTVSNMSPEDSSIYLCSVHTPNTEAFFGQGTRLTVV.

This clonotype came up a few times. The chain couples TRBV3-1 to TRBJ2-7, with D perhaps assigned TRBD1 or TRBD2 (6 bases each). The germline gives CDR1 LGHDT, CDR2 YNNKEL (reference sequence). V was shortened by 1 base and J by 6 bases, with 10 bases between the two germline ends. The length of the CDR3 is 13 residues. CDR3 protein: CASSQGGGTEQYF. The CDR3 DNA is TGTGCCAGCAGCCAAGGAGGGGGGACCGAGCAGTACTTC.

This clonotype has a count of ten or more. This chain joins TRBV12-3 or TRBV12-4 and TRBJ2-1; 8 bases map to TRBD2. The V and J ends lost 6 bases and 5 bases, in that order; junction bases with no gene match: 6. The CDR3 is 14 residues long. Written as DNA, the CDR3 is TGTGCCAGCAGAAGGCGGGAGGCCCACAATGAGCAGTTCTTC. This sequence encodes CASRRREAHNEQFF.

This clonotype was seen many times. The chain couples TRBV12-3 or TRBV12-4 to TRBJ2-1; the D gene is possibly TRBD1 (6 bases). V lost 5 bases and J lost 6, with 11 bases in between. This CDR3 is 13 amino acids long. CDR3 residues: CASSPPGVNEQFF. The CDR3 DNA sequence: TGTGCCAGCAGTCCCCCAGGGGTCAATGAGCAGTTCTTC.

This clonotype was picked up many times. The chain links TRBV10-3 to TRBJ1-1; 7 nucleotides agree with TRBD1. V gave up 10 bases and J gave up 2 bases; unmatched junction bases: 10. This CDR3 has 14 amino acids. Germline assignment: CDR1 ENHRY and CDR2 SYGVKD. CDR3 coding DNA: TGTGCCACGACAGGAGAGGGGGCCAACACTGAAGCTTTCTTT. This gives the protein CATTGEGANTEAFF.

The sample holds many counts of this clonotype. The rearrangement uses TRBV3-1 and TRBJ2-1; 7 bases map to TRBD2. CDR3 length equals 15 residues. V was pared by 4 bases and J by 8 bases, with 11 bases of the junction left unmatched. Germline loops: CDR1 LGHDT, CDR2 YNNKEL (reference sequence). The CDR3 spells CASSPKRGGSYEQFF. The CDR3 nucleotides read TGTGCCAGCAGCCCCAAGCGGGGCGGGAGCTATGAGCAGTTCTTC.

The chain couples TRBV6-5 to TRBJ2-5; no clear D. The CDR3 totals 16 residues. Trimming left V 1 base short and J 3 bases short, with 15 bases between. Germline CDR1 and CDR2: MNHEY and SVGAGI. CDR3 protein: CASSYFRPRGEETQYF. The CDR3 DNA sequence: TGTGCCAGCAGTTACTTCAGGCCTCGTGGGGAAGAGACCCAGTACTTC.

CDR3 region: CASRDRDGSQPQHF. The CDR3 DNA reads TGTGCCAGTAGGGACAGGGACGGCAGTCAGCCCCAGCATTTT. The chain carries TRBV19 and TRBJ1-5, with 8 bases that match TRBD1. V was pared by 6 bases and J by 6 bases, with 7 bases of the junction left unmatched. Per germline, CDR1 LNHDA and CDR2 SQIVND (reference sequence). This CDR3 comprises 14 residues.